This is a list of T cell receptor beta chains from one sample in a study of shared clonotypes between healthy human individuals. Repertoires were generated with immunoSEQ multiplex PCR, while TCRdb's copy carries only in-frame clones and drops some. The data hold a few million clones, with over 90% observed a single time. The material sequenced was naive CD4+ T cells from PBMCs. These receptor sequences come from a man aged 18 to 29 in good health. Some clones in this sample may be carry-over from other donors' samples. The CDR3 runs from the conserved cysteine through the conserved F or W. The D gene is left open where the match is weak. Clone sizes are given selectively: once, few, many, or a class where the clone is expanded.

TRBV2	NA	TRBD1	TRBJ2-1	TGTGCCAGCACAGGGCTCAGGGACAGGGGGCACGGTGAGCAGTTCTTC	CASTGLRDRGHGEQFF
TRBV11-2	NA	TRBD2	TRBJ2-1	TGTGCCAGCAGCCGACTAGCGGGAGGGTCCCGAGGGAGAGAGCAGTTCTTC	CASSRLAGGSRGREQFF
TRBV19	NA	NA	TRBJ2-7	TGTGCCAGTAGTTCCCCGGGTGCCCTTTCCTACGAGCAGTACTTC	CASSSPGALSYEQYF
TRBV4-1	NA	NA	TRBJ2-7	TGCGCCAGCTCCCTATATGTGGCGGGTGCGTACGAGCAGTACTTC	CASSLYVAGAYEQYF
TRBV27	NA	NA	TRBJ1-3	TGTGCCAGCAGTTTAGGGGGCGGCGACAGGGGAAACACCATATATTTT	CASSLGGGDRGNTIYF
TRBV5-1	NA	TRBD1	TRBJ2-6	TGCGCCAGCAGCTTGGGGACAGGGGGCTCTGGGGCCAACGTCCTGACTTTC	CASSLGTGGSGANVLTF
TRBV30	NA	NA	TRBJ1-3	TGTGCCTGGGGGGATTTTAACTCTGGAAACACCATATATTTT	CAWGDFNSGNTIYF
TRBV2	NA	NA	TRBJ2-7	TGTGCCAGCAGTGAGCGGTTCTACGAGCAGTACTTC	CASSERFYEQYF
TRBV12-5	NA	TRBD1	TRBJ2-7	TGTGCTAGTGGTGTCTCCGGGACAGGGGGCGCTCCGTTGAGGTACGAGCAGTACTTC	CASGVSGTGGAPLRYEQYF
TRBV7-2	NA	NA	TRBJ2-7	TGTGCCAGCAGCTTAGAGGTTCCGGGCGGGCAGTACTTC	CASSLEVPGGQYF
TRBV5-6	NA	NA	TRBJ2-5	TGTGCCAGCAGCTTGGCCAGCACGCTAGAGACCCAGTACTTC	CASSLASTLETQYF
TRBV19	NA	NA	TRBJ2-7	TGTGCCAGTAGTATAGGGGGCCCTTCCTACGAGCAGTACTTC	CASSIGGPSYEQYF
TRBV5-1	NA	TRBD2	TRBJ2-1	TGCGCCAGCAGCTTGGTAGCGGGAGGGCCTAGTCATGAGCAGTTCTTC	CASSLVAGGPSHEQFF
TRBV7-9	NA	NA	TRBJ1-6	TGTGCCAGCAGCGCGTCGAATTCACCCCTCCACTTT	CASSASNSPLHF
TRBV9	NA	TRBD2	TRBJ2-2	TGTGCCAGCAGCGTAGCCCCCACGGCCGCGGGAGGCCCCCACGGGGAGCTGTTTTTT	CASSVAPTAAGGPHGELFF
TRBV6-1	NA	TRBD1	TRBJ1-5	TGTGCCAGCAGCTGGGGACAGGAGACGAATCAGCCCCAGCATTTT	CASSWGQETNQPQHF
TRBV6-1	few	NA	TRBJ2-7	TGTGCCAGCAGTGAAGGGTACGAGCAGTACTTC	CASSEGYEQYF